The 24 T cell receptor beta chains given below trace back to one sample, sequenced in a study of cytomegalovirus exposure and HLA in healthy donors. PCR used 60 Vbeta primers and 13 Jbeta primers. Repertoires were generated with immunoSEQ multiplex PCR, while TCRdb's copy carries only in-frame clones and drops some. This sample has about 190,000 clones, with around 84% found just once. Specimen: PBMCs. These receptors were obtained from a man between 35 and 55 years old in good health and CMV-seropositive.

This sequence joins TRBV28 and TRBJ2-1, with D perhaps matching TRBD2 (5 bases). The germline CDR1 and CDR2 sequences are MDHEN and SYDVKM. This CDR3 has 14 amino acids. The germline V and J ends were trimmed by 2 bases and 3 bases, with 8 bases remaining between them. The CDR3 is CASSLTGYYNEQFF. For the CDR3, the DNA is TGTGCCAGCAGTTTAACGGGATACTACAATGAGCAGTTCTTC.

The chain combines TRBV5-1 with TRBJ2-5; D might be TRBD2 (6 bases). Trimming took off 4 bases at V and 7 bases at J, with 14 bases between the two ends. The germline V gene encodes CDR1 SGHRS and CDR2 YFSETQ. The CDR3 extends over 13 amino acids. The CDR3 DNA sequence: TGCGCCAGCAGCACCGTCCCGGAGGGGACCCAGTACTTC. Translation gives CASSTVPEGTQYF.

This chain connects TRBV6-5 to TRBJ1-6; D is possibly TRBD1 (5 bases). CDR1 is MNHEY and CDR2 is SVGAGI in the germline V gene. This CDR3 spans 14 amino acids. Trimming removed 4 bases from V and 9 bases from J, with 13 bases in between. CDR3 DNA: TGTGCCAGCAGTTCCAAGGGGCAGGGTTCACCCCTCCACTTT. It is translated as CASSSKGQGSPLHF.

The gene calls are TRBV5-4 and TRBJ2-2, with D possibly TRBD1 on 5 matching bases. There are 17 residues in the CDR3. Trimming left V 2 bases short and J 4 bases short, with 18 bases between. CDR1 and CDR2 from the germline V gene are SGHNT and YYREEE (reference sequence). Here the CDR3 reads CASSLNFGAAFTGELFF. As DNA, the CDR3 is TGTGCCAGCAGCTTAAACTTTGGGGCGGCCTTCACCGGGGAGCTGTTTTTT.

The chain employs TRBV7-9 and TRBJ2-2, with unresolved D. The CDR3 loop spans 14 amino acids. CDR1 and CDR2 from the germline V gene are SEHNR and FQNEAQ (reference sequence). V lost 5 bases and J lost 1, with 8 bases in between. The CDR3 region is CASSASGNTGELFF. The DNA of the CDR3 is TGTGCCAGCAGCGCCTCGGGGAACACCGGGGAGCTGTTTTTT.

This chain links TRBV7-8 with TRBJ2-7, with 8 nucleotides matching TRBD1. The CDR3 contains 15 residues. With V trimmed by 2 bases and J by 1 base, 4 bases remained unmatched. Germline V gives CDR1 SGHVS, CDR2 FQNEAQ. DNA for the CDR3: TGTGCCAGCAGCTTAATGGGACAGGAATCCTACGAGCAGTACTTC. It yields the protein CASSLMGQESYEQYF.

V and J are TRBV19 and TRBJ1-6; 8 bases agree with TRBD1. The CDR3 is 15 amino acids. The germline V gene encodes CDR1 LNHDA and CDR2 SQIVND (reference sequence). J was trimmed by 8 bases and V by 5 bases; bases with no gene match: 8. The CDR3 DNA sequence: TGTGCCAGTAGTGGAGTCGTGGGACAGGATTCACCCCTCCACTTT. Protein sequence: CASSGVVGQDSPLHF. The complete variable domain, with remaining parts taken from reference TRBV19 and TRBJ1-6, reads DGGITQSPKYLFRKEGQNVTLSCEQNLNHDAMYWYRQDPGQGLRLIYYSQIVNDFQKGDIAEGYSVSREKKESFPLTVTSAQKNPTAFYLCASSGVVGQDSPLHFGNGTRLTVT.

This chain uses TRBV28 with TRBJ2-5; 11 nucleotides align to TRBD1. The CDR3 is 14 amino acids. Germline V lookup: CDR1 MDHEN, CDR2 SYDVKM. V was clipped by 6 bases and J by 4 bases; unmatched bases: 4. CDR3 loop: CASRRTGGAETQYF. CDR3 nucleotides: TGTGCCAGCAGAAGGACAGGGGGCGCAGAGACCCAGTACTTC.

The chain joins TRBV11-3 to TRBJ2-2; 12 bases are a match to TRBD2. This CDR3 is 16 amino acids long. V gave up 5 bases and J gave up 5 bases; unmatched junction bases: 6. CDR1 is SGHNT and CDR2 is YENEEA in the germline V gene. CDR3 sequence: CASSPTSGSRTGELFF. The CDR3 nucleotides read TGTGCCAGCAGCCCGACTAGCGGGAGTCGAACCGGGGAGCTGTTTTTT.

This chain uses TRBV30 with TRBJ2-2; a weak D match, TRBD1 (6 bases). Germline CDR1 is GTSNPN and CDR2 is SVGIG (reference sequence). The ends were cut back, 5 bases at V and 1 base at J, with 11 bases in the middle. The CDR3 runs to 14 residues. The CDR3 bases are TGTGCCTGGGCTCGAGGGGGGAACACCGGGGAGCTGTTTTTT. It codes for CAWARGGNTGELFF.

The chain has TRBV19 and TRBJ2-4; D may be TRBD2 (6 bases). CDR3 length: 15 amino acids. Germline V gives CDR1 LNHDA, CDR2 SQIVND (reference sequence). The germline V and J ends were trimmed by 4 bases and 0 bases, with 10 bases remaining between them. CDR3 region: CASSTPGVAKNIQYF. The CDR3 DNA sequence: TGTGCCAGTAGTACCCCGGGGGTAGCCAAAAACATTCAGTACTTC.

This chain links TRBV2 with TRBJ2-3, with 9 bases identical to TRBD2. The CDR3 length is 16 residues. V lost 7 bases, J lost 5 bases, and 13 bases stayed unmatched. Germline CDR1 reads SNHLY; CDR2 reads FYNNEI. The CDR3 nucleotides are TGTGCCAGCACCCGAAGAATAGCGGGGGCCGGAGATACGCAGTATTTT. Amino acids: CASTRRIAGAGDTQYF.

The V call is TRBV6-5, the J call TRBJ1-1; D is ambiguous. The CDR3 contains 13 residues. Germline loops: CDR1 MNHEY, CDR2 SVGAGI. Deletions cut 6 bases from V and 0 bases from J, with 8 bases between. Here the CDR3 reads CASRRQMNTEAFF. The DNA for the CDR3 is TGTGCCAGCAGGCGGCAGATGAACACTGAAGCTTTCTTT.

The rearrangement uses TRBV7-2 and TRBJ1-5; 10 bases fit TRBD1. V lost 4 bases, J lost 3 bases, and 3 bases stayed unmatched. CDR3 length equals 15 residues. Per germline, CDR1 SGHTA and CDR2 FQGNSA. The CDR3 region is CASSSGTGVNQPQHF. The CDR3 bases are TGTGCCAGCAGCTCCGGGACAGGGGTCAATCAGCCCCAGCATTTT.

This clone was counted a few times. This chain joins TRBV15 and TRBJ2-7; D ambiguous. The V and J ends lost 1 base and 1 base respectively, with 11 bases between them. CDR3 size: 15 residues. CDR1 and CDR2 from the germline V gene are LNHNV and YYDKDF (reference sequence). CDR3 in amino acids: CATSRAIDNSYEQYF. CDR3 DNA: TGTGCCACCAGCAGAGCTATCGACAATTCCTACGAGCAGTACTTC.

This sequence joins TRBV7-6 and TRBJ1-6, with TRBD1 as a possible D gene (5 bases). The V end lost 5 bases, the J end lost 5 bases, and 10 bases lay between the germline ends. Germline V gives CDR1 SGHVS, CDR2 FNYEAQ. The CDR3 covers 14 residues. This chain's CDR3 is CASSHDSDNSPLHF. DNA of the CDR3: TGTGCCAGCAGCCATGACAGTGATAATTCACCCCTCCACTTT.

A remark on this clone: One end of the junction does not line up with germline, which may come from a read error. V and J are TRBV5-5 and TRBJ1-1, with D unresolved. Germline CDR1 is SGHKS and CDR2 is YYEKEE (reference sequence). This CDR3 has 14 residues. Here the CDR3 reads CASSLVYQNAEAFF. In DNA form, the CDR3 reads TGTGCCAGCAGCTTGGTTTACCAGAACGCTGAAGCTTTCTTT.

CDR3 coding DNA: TGCGCCAGCCCGATTAGCGGAGAAAGCACAGATACGCAGTATTTT. Protein: CASPISGESTDTQYF. This rearrangement joins TRBV10-1 to TRBJ2-3; D possibly corresponds to TRBD2 (6 bases). This CDR3 has 15 residues. The germline V gene has CDR1 WNHNN and CDR2 SYGVQD (reference sequence). Trimming took 8 bases from V and 0 from J, leaving 15 bases between them.

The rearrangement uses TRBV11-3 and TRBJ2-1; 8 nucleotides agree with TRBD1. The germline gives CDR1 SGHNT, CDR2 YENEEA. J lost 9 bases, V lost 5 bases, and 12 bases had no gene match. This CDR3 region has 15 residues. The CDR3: CASSPGQGAVAEQFF. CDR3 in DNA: TGTGCCAGCAGCCCCGGACAGGGTGCGGTGGCTGAGCAGTTCTTC.

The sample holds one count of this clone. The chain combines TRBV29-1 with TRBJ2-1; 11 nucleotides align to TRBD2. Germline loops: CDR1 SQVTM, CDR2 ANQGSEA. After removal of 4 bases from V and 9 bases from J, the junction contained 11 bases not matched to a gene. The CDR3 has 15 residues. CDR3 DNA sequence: TGCAGCGTTGGGCTAACTAGCGGGAGAGGGGGTGAGCAGTTCTTC. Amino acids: CSVGLTSGRGGEQFF.

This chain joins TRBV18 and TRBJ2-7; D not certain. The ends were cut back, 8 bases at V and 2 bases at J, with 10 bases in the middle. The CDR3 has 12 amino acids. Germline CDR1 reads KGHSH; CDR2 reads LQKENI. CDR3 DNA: TGTGCCAGCGCTCCTACCCCCTACGAGCAGTACTTC. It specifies CASAPTPYEQYF.

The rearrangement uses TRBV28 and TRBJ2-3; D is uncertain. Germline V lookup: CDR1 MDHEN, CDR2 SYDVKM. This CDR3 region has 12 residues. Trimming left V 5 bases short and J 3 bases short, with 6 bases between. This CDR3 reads CASSLRTDTQYF. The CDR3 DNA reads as TGTGCCAGCAGTCTGCGTACAGATACGCAGTATTTT. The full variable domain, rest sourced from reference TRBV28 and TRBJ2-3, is DVKVTQSSRYLVKRTGEKVFLECVQDMDHENMFWYRQDPGLGLRLIYFSYDVKMKEKGDIPEGYSVSREKKERFSLILESASTNQTSMYLCASSLRTDTQYFGPGTRLTVL.

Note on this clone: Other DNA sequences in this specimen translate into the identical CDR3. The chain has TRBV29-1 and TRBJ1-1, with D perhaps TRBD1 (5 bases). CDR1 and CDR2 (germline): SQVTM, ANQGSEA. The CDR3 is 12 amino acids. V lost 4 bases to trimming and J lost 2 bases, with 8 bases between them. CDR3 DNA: TGCAGCGTTGCAAGGGGCAACACTGAAGCTTTCTTT. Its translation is CSVARGNTEAFF. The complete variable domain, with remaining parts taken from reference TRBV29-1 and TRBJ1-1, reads SAVISQKPSRDICQRGTSLTIQCQVDSQVTMMFWYRQQPGQSLTLIATANQGSEATYESGFVIDKFPISRPNLTFSTLTVSNMSPEDSSIYLCSVARGNTEAFFGQGTRLTVV.

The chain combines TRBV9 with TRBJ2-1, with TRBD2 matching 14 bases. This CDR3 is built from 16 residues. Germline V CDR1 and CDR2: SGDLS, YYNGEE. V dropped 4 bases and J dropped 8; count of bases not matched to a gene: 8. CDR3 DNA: TGTGCCAGCAGCTTCGGACTAGCGGGGGGTACCTATGAGCAGTTCTTC. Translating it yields CASSFGLAGGTYEQFF.